The entry that follows covers one TCR beta chain sequence. This sample is drawn from a study of blood T cell repertoires in COVID-19. Study information: T cells, B-cell-depleted T cells, or PBMCs supplied cDNA or gDNA.

This CDR3 has 14 residues. Germline V lookup: CDR1 SNHLY, CDR2 FYNNEI. The V gene end was trimmed by 9 bases and the J gene end by 5 bases; junction bases not matched to a gene: 10. Only in-frame clones appear in the TCRdb table, and some are missing; sequencing was by immunoSEQ multiplex PCR. The profile covers over 350,000 clones, with roughly 89% appearing a single time and 4.3% taken by the ten largest. V and J are TRBV2 and TRBJ2-4, with TRBD2 identical over 7 bases. The sequence was collected from a young woman with acute or convalescent COVID-19. The sample taken for sequencing was peripheral blood. This CDR3 reads CASRLGGSQNIQYF. The CDR3 DNA follows: TGTGCCAGTAGACTGGGGGGGAGCCAAAACATTCAGTACTTC.